The 23 T cell receptor beta chains listed next were all sequenced from one sample in a study of cytomegalovirus exposure and HLA in healthy donors. Researchers ran the PCR with 60 Vbeta and 13 Jbeta primers. Libraries were prepared by immunoSEQ multiplex PCR; TCRdb keeps only in-frame clonotypes and omits some of them. This table has around 180,000 clones, approximately 81% appearing once. The source material was PBMCs. Receptors originate from a male donor in good health and CMV-seronegative.

V gene TRBV14 combines with J gene TRBJ2-5; TRBD1 aligns across 8 bases. Trimming cost V 2 bases and J 4 bases; bases outside gene matches: 6. The germline V gene encodes CDR1 SGHDN and CDR2 FVKESK. This CDR3 comprises 15 residues. The CDR3 region has the DNA TGTGCCAGCAGCCAACTTTCCGGGACAGGAGAGACCCAGTACTTC. It yields the protein CASSQLSGTGETQYF.

The chain is built from TRBV9 and TRBJ1-6; D possibly corresponds to TRBD1 (5 bases). In germline, CDR1 is SGDLS, CDR2 YYNGEE. V dropped 3 bases and J dropped 4 bases, with 17 bases sitting between them. The CDR3 has 17 residues. This chain's CDR3 is CASSAEQEGDYNSPLHF. CDR3 nucleotide sequence: TGTGCCAGCAGCGCTGAACAGGAAGGAGATTATAATTCACCCCTCCACTTT.

V is TRBV2 and J is TRBJ2-5; 12 bases are a match to TRBD2. J gave up 3 bases and V 7 bases, and 18 bases lay outside the gene matches. Per germline, CDR1 SNHLY and CDR2 FYNNEI. The CDR3 loop spans 19 amino acids. The CDR3 sequence: CASTTLSRTSGEIKETQYF. Here the CDR3 DNA reads TGTGCCAGCACCACTCTATCACGGACTAGCGGGGAGATAAAAGAGACCCAGTACTTC.

V is TRBV6-5 and J is TRBJ1-2; the D is unclear. V was clipped by 0 bases and J by 4 bases, with 9 bases between them. This CDR3 comprises 14 residues. Germline values: CDR1 MNHEY, CDR2 SVGAGI. This CDR3 reads CASSYSRSLYGYTF. The CDR3 region has the DNA TGTGCCAGCAGTTACTCTAGGAGCCTCTATGGCTACACCTTC.

The chain links TRBV5-6 to TRBJ2-7; possible D gene TRBD1, 6 bases. Trimming left V 4 bases short and J 4 bases short, with 18 bases between. This CDR3 comprises 15 residues. The germline gives CDR1 SGHDT, CDR2 YYEEEE. The CDR3 is CASSAGVSLGYEQYF. In DNA form, the CDR3 reads TGTGCCAGCAGCGCAGGGGTTAGCCTTGGTTACGAGCAGTACTTC.

In this sample, this clone turned up a few times. A read error may produce the germline difference seen at one junction end. CDR3 DNA: TGTGCCAGCAGCCTCCTGGCGGGTGATATTGGCTATGGCTACCCCTTC. As protein: CASSLLAGDIGYGYPF. The J gene is TRBJ1-2, the V gene TRBV5-6; unclear D gene. The CDR3 spans 16 residues. CDR1 and CDR2 (germline): SGHDT, YYEEEE. Drawing the rest from reference TRBV5-6 and TRBJ1-2, the complete variable domain is DAGVTQSPTHLIKTRGQQVTLRCSPKSGHDTVSWYQQALGQGPQFIFQYYEEEERQRGNFPDRFSGHQFPNYSSELNVNALLLGDSALYLCASSLLAGDIGYGYPFGSGTRLTVV.

The rearrangement uses TRBV5-1 and TRBJ1-1, with 9 nucleotides matching TRBD1. CDR1 and CDR2 (germline): SGHRS, YFSETQ. This CDR3 is 15 amino acids long. Trimming removed 4 bases from V and 7 bases from J; junction bases left unmatched: 11. This chain's CDR3 is CASSPVPGQGREAFF. The CDR3 nucleotides read TGCGCCAGCAGCCCCGTCCCGGGACAGGGTCGTGAAGCTTTCTTT.

The chain links TRBV7-2 to TRBJ2-1; TRBD2 matches 15 bases. V was clipped by 5 bases and J by 2 bases; unmatched bases: 1. CDR1 and CDR2 from the germline V gene are SGHTA and FQGNSA. The CDR3 sequence is 16 residues long. This CDR3 reads CASSRTSGRAYNEQFF. The DNA of the CDR3 is TGTGCCAGCAGCCGGACTAGCGGGAGGGCCTACAATGAGCAGTTCTTC. Combining the CDR3 with reference TRBV7-2 and TRBJ2-1 gives the whole variable domain GAGVSQSPSNKVTEKGKDVELRCDPISGHTALYWYRQSLGQGLEFLIYFQGNSAPDKSGLPSDRFSAERTGGSVSTLTIQRTQQEDSAVYLCASSRTSGRAYNEQFFGPGTRLTVL.

The rearrangement joins TRBV28 to TRBJ2-2; possible D gene TRBD2, 5 bases. Per the germline V gene, CDR1 is MDHEN and CDR2 is SYDVKM. The V and J ends lost 10 bases and 3 bases respectively, with 21 bases between them. This CDR3 region has 16 residues. The CDR3 DNA follows: TGTGCCACCACCACCGGGAAAGCGTTTTACACCGGGGAGCTGTTTTTT. This encodes CATTTGKAFYTGELFF.

The J gene is TRBJ2-5, the V gene TRBV25-1; 7 positions match TRBD2. CDR1 and CDR2 from the germline V gene are MGHDK and SYGVNS. This CDR3 spans 14 amino acids. After removal of 7 bases from V and 1 base from J, the junction contained 6 bases not matched to a gene. The CDR3 loop is CASTEREAQETQYF. The CDR3 region has the DNA TGTGCCAGCACGGAGCGGGAAGCCCAAGAGACCCAGTACTTC.

This chain joins TRBV28 and TRBJ2-3, with TRBD2 matching 10 bases. Germline CDR1 MDHEN, CDR2 SYDVKM. Unmatched junction bases numbered 2, after V lost 3 bases and J lost 5 bases. CDR3 length equals 14 residues. CDR3 sequence reads: CASSFSSGGDTQYF. CDR3 sequence (DNA): TGTGCCAGCAGTTTCTCTAGCGGGGGAGATACGCAGTATTTT.

V is TRBV9 and J is TRBJ2-2; 14 nucleotides line up with TRBD2. V dropped 4 bases and J dropped 5; count of bases not matched to a gene: 7. CDR3 length: 17 amino acids. CDR1 and CDR2 (germline): SGDLS, YYNGEE. The DNA for the CDR3 is TGTGCCAGCAGCATCGGGACTAGCGGGAGATTTACCGGGGAGCTGTTTTTT. Amino acid sequence: CASSIGTSGRFTGELFF.

The chain employs TRBV5-1 and TRBJ2-7; D might be TRBD1 (7 bases). CDR1 and CDR2 (germline): SGHRS, YFSETQ. This CDR3 region has 13 residues. With 6 bases removed from V and 4 bases from J, the gap between germline ends came to 14 bases. CDR3 DNA: TGCGCCAGCAAGGAGGGGGCTTCATACGAGCAGTACTTC. Protein product: CASKEGASYEQYF.

The V and J genes are TRBV7-9 and TRBJ2-4, with a tentative D call TRBD1 (6 bases). Per germline, CDR1 SEHNR and CDR2 FQNEAQ (reference sequence). Trimming pared 8 bases from V and 0 bases from J, leaving 11 bases between. The CDR3 runs to 14 residues. In DNA, the CDR3 is TGTGCCAGCCAGGGGTCCTTAGCCAAAAACATTCAGTACTTC. This codes for CASQGSLAKNIQYF.

CDR3 region: CSVEDLREWNTEAFF. The DNA for the CDR3 is TGCAGCGTTGAAGATCTGAGGGAATGGAACACTGAAGCTTTCTTT. The chain has TRBV29-1 and TRBJ1-1; D not resolved. Per germline, CDR1 SQVTM and CDR2 ANQGSEA. V shed 0 bases and J shed 1 base, with 12 bases lying between them. The CDR3 totals 15 residues.

The chain combines TRBV4-1 with TRBJ2-7; 10 bases line up with TRBD1. The CDR3 contains 14 residues. V was clipped by 4 bases and J by 4 bases; unmatched bases: 4. Looked up from germline, CDR1 is MGHRA and CDR2 is YSYEKL. The CDR3 region is CASSPLGQGYEQYF. The CDR3 DNA sequence: TGCGCCAGCAGCCCCCTGGGACAGGGGTACGAGCAGTACTTC.

This chain links TRBV28 with TRBJ2-7; TRBD2 matches at 11 bases. Losses at the gene ends were 5 bases for V and 3 bases for J; bases not matched to a gene: 6. The CDR3 sequence is 15 residues long. Germline V gene sequence: CDR1 MDHEN, CDR2 SYDVKM. CDR3 protein: CASSTGTSGHYEQYF. In DNA, the CDR3 is TGTGCCAGCAGTACAGGGACTAGCGGCCACTACGAGCAGTACTTC.

There are a few counts of this clone. V is TRBV5-8 and J is TRBJ1-1; D uncertain. The germline V gene has CDR1 SGHTS and CDR2 YDEGEE. Trimming took 0 bases from V and 0 from J, leaving 9 bases between them. The CDR3 loop spans 15 amino acids. The DNA of the CDR3 is TGTGCCAGCAGCTTGGCGAGGATGATGAACACTGAAGCTTTCTTT. Protein product: CASSLARMMNTEAFF.

This rearrangement joins TRBV19 to TRBJ1-5; 9 nucleotides match TRBD1. CDR3 length: 15 residues. Germline loops: CDR1 LNHDA, CDR2 SQIVND (reference sequence). Trimming at V came to 3 bases and at J to 7 bases, leaving 7 bases not matched to a gene. CDR3 sequence reads: CASSIRDRVWQPQHF. CDR3 coding DNA: TGTGCCAGTAGTATCCGGGACAGGGTCTGGCAGCCCCAGCATTTT.

V gene TRBV7-9 combines with J gene TRBJ1-5; weak D call: TRBD1 (6 bases). In germline, CDR1 is SEHNR, CDR2 FQNEAQ (reference sequence). This CDR3 contains 13 residues. Between the trimmed V and J ends, which lost 5 bases and 7 bases, there was a span of 12 bases. Here the CDR3 DNA reads TGTGCCAGCAGCCCACAGGGTGCCCAGCCCCAGCATTTT. Amino acids: CASSPQGAQPQHF.

The rearrangement links TRBV6-5 to TRBJ1-1, with 7 bases lining up with TRBD1. The CDR3 sequence is 14 residues long. In germline, CDR1 is MNHEY, CDR2 SVGAGI. The J segment lost 7 bases and the V segment lost 5 bases, leaving 10 bases of the junction unmatched. The DNA for the CDR3 is TGTGCCAGCAGTAAAACAGGGGAACAGGGTGAAGCTTTCTTT. Its protein is CASSKTGEQGEAFF.

The CDR3 reads CASSYFRDRGLNEQFF. CDR3 coding DNA: TGTGCCAGCAGTTACTTTCGGGACAGGGGGCTTAATGAGCAGTTCTTC. V and J are TRBV6-7 and TRBJ2-1; 12 bases agree with TRBD1. TRBV6-7 is known as an ORF, though its function is uncertain. The CDR3 contains 16 residues. J was trimmed by 7 bases and V by 1 base; bases with no gene match: 5.

CDR3 bases: TGCAGCATATCGACAGACACCGGGGAGCTGTTTTTT. It codes for CSISTDTGELFF. The gene calls are TRBV29-1 and TRBJ2-2; D is perhaps TRBD1 (5 bases). The germline CDR1 and CDR2 sequences are SQVTM and ANQGSEA. There are 12 residues in the CDR3. Between the trimmed V and J ends, which lost 8 bases and 3 bases, there was a span of 10 bases.